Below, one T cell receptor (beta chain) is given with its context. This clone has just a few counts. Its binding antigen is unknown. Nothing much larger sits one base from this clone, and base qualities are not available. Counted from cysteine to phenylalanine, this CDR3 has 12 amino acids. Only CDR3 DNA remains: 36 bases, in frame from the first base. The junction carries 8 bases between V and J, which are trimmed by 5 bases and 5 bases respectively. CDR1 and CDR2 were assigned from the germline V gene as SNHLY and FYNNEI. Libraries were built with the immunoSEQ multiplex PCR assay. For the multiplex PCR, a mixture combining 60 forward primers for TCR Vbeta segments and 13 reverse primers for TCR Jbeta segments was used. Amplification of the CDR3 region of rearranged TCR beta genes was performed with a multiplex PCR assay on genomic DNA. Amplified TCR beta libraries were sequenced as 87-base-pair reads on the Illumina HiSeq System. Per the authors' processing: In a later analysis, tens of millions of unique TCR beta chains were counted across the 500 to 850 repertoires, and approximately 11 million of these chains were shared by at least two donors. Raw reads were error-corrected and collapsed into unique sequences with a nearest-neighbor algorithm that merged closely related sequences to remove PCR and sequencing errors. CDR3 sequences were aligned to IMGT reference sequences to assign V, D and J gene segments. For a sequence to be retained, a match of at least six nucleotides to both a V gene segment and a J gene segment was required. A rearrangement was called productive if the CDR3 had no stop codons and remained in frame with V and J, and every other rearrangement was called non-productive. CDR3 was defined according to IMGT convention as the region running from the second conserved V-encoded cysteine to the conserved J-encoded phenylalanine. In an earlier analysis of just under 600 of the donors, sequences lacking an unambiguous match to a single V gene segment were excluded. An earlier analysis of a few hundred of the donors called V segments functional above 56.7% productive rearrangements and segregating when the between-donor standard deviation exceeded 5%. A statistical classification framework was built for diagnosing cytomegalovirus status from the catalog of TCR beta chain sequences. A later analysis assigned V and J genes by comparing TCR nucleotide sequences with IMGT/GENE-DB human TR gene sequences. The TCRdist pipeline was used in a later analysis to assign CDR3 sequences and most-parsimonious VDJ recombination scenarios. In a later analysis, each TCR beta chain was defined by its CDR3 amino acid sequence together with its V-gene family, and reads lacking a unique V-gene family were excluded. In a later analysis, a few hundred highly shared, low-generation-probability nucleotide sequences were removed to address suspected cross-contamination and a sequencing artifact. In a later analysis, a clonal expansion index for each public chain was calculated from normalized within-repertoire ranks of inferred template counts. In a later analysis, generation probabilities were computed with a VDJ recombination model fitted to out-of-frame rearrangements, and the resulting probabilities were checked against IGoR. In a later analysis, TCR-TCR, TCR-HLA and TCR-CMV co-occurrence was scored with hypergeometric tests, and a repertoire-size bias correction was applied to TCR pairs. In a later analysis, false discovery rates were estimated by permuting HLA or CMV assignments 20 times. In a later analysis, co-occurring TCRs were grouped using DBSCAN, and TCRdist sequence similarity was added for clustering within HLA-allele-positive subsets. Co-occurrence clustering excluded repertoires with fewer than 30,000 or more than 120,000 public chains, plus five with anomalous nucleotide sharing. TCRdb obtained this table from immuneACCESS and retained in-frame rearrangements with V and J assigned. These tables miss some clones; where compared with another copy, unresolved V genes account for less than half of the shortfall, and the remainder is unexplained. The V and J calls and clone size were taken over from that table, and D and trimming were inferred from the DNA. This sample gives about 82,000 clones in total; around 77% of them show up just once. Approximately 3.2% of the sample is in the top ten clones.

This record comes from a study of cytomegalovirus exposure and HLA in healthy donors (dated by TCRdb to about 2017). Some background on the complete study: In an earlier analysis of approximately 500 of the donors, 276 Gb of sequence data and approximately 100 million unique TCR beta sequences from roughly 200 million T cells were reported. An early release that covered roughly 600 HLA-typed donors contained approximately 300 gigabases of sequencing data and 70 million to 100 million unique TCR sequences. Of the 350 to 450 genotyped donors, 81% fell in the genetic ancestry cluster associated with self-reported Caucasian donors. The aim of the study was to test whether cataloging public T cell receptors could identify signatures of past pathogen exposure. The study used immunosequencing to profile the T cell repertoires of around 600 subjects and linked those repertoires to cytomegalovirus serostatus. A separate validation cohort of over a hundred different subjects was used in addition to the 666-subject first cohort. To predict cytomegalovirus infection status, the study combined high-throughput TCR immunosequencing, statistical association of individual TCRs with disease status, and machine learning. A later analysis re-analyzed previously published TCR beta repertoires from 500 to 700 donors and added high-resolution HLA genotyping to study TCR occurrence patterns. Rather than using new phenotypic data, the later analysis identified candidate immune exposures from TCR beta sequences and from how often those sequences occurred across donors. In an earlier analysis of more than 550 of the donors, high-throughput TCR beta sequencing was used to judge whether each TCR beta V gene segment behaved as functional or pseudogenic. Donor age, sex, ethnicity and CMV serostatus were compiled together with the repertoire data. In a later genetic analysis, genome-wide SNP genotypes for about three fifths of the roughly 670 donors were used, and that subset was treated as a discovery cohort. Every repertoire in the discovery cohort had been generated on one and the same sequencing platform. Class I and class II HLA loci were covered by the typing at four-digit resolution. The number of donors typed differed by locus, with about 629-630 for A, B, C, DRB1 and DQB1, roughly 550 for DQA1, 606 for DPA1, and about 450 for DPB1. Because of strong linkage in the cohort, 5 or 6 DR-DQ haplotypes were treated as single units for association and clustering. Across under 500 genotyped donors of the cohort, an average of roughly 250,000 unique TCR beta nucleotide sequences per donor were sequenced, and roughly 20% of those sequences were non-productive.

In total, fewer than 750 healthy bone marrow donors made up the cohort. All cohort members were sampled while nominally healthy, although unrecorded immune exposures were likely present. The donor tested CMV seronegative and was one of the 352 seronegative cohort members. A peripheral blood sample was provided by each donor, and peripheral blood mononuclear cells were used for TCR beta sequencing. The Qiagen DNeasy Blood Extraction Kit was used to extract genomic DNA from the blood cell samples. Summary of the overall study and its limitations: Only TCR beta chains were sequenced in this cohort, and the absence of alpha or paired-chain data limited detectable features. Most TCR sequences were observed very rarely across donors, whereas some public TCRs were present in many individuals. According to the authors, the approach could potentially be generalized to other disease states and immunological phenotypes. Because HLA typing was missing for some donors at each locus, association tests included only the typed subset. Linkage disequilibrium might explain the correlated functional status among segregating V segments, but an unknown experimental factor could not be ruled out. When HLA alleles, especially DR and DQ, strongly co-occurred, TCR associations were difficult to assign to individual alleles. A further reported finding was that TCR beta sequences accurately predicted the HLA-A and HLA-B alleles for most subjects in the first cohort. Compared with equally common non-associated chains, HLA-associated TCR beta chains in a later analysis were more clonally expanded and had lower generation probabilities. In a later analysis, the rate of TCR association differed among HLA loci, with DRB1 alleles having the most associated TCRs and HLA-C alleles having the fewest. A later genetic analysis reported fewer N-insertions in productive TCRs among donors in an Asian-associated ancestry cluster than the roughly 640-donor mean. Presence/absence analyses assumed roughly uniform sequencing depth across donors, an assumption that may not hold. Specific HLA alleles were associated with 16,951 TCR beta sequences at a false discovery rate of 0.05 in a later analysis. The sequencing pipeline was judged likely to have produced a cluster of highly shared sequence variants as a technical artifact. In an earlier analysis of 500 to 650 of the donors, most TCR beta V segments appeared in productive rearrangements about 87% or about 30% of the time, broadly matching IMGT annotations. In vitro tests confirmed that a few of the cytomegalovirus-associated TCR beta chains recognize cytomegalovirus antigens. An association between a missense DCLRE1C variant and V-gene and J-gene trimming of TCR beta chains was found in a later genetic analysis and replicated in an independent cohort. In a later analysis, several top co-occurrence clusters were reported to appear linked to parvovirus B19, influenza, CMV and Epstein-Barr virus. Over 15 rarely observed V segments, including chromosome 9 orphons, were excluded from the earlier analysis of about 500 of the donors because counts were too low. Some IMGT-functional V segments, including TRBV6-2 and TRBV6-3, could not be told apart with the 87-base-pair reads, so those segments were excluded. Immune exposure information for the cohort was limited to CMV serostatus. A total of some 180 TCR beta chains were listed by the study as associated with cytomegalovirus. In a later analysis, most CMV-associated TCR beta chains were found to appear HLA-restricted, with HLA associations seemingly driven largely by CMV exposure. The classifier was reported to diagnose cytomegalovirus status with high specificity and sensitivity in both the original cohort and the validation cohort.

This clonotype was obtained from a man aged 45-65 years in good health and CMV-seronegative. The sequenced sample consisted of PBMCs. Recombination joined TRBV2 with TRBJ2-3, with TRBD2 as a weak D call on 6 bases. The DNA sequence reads TGTGCCAGCAGTCGACTAGAAGATACGCAGTATTTT. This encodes CASSRLEDTQYF.